This entry lists 14 T cell receptor beta chains sequenced from one sample in a study of cytomegalovirus exposure and HLA in healthy donors. The PCR had 60 Vbeta and 13 Jbeta primers. The table came from immunoSEQ multiplex PCR; TCRdb's copy has only in-frame clones and leaves some out. The sample carries 110,000 to 150,000 clones, 70% to 80% recorded once. Sample: PBMCs. These receptors were taken from a woman in her forties or fifties in good health and CMV-seropositive.

V usage is TRBV29-1 and J usage is TRBJ2-1, with 9 bases identical to TRBD1. The CDR3 extends over 16 amino acids. Germline CDR1 reads SQVTM; CDR2 reads ANQGSEA. V shed 1 base and J 4 bases; nucleotides not matched to a gene: 8. Here the CDR3 reads CSVEGGGDRVYNEQFF. The CDR3 DNA sequence: TGCAGCGTTGAAGGTGGGGGGGACAGGGTATACAATGAGCAGTTCTTC.

The rearrangement uses TRBV4-2 and TRBJ1-4; the match to TRBD1 covers 8 bases. There are 16 residues in the CDR3. The trim removed 2 bases at V and 5 bases at J, leaving 7 bases unmatched. Germline CDR1 is LGHNA and CDR2 is YNFKEQ. CDR3 sequence reads: CASSQTGGEGNEKLFF. DNA for the CDR3: TGTGCCAGCAGCCAAACAGGGGGGGAAGGAAATGAAAAACTGTTTTTT.

This clone is a singleton in its sample. V usage is TRBV29-1 and J usage is TRBJ1-1, with 9 bases fitting TRBD1. CDR3 length: 17 residues. CDR1 SQVTM and CDR2 ANQGSEA come from the germline V gene. V trimming: 6 bases; J trimming: 7 bases; junction bases outside the gene matches: 21. The CDR3 DNA follows: TGCAGCGTCGTTAGCTCCCCTAATACAGGGGGCGAGTATGAAGCTTTCTTT. Amino acid sequence: CSVVSSPNTGGEYEAFF. The full variable domain, with the rest looked up from reference TRBV29-1 and TRBJ1-1, is SAVISQKPSRDICQRGTSLTIQCQVDSQVTMMFWYRQQPGQSLTLIATANQGSEATYESGFVIDKFPISRPNLTFSTLTVSNMSPEDSSIYLCSVVSSPNTGGEYEAFFGQGTRLTVV.

This sequence joins TRBV7-9 and TRBJ2-1, with 9 bases aligning to TRBD2. V lost 1 base, J lost 7 bases, and 14 bases stayed unmatched. The CDR3 covers 18 residues. CDR1 is SEHNR, CDR2 FQNEAQ, per germline (reference sequence). In DNA, the CDR3 is TGTGCCAGCAGCTTAGTAGGCGGGGGGGTCTCCCTTCGTAATGAGCAGTTCTTC. As protein: CASSLVGGGVSLRNEQFF.

A remark on this clone: Other DNA sequences in the same sample also yield this CDR3. V usage is TRBV11-1 and J usage is TRBJ2-7; TRBD1 aligns across 7 bases. The germline V gene encodes CDR1 SGHAT and CDR2 FQDESV (reference sequence). V was pared by 5 bases and J by 1 base, with 8 bases of the junction left unmatched. There are 15 residues in the CDR3. This chain's CDR3 is CASSDRDRLSYEQYF. The CDR3 bases are TGTGCCAGCAGCGACCGGGACAGACTATCCTACGAGCAGTACTTC.

This chain joins TRBV15 and TRBJ2-1; no definite D call. V gave up 1 base and J gave up 7 bases, with 11 bases separating them. The CDR3 sequence is 14 residues long. Germline lookup yields CDR1 LNHNV and CDR2 YYDKDF (reference sequence). DNA for the CDR3: TGTGCCACCAGCAGAGGAGGCTTACCTAATGAGCAGTTCTTC. It yields the protein CATSRGGLPNEQFF.

The CDR3 DNA follows: TGTGCCAGCGGTCCGGGGGTAGCGGGAGGGGAGACCCAGTACTTC. Its translation: CASGPGVAGGETQYF. The gene calls are TRBV9 and TRBJ2-5; 11 bases fit TRBD2. V lost 7 bases to trimming and J lost 5 bases; unmatched junction nucleotides: 10. From germline, CDR1 is SGDLS and CDR2 YYNGEE. This CDR3 spans 15 amino acids.

This clone turned up a few times. This chain uses TRBV6-5 with TRBJ2-3; 7 bases map to TRBD1. The CDR3 totals 12 residues. V gave up 9 bases and J gave up 2 bases; unmatched junction bases: 2. Looked up from germline, CDR1 is MNHEY and CDR2 is SVGAGI. The CDR3 loop is CARGQFTDTQYF. CDR3 bases: TGTGCCAGGGGACAGTTCACAGATACGCAGTATTTT.

Details on this clone: This sample includes further DNA sequences coding for the same CDR3. As DNA, the CDR3 is TGTGCCAGCAGCGTGTCTTCCGGGACAGGGGGGGACACCATATATTTT. Amino acids: CASSVSSGTGGDTIYF. The J gene is TRBJ1-3, the V gene TRBV9; 11 bases agree with TRBD1. Germline V gives CDR1 SGDLS, CDR2 YYNGEE. The CDR3 has 16 amino acids. Trimming removed 2 bases from V and 8 bases from J; junction bases left unmatched: 9.

The chain couples TRBV7-9 to TRBJ2-2, with 9 bases that match TRBD1. The CDR3 is made up of 15 amino acids. V shed 5 bases, J shed 4 bases, and the junction held 5 bases outside the gene matches. Germline assignment: CDR1 SEHNR and CDR2 FQNEAQ (reference sequence). CDR3 region: CASSTTGGLTGELFF. Written as DNA, the CDR3 is TGTGCCAGCAGCACTACAGGGGGCCTCACCGGGGAGCTGTTTTTT.

This clone was recorded a few times. The V gene is TRBV4-2, the J gene TRBJ2-3, with 9 nucleotides matching TRBD2. J lost 4 bases, V lost 0 bases, and 2 bases had no gene match. CDR3 length: 15 amino acids. Germline assignment: CDR1 LGHNA and CDR2 YNFKEQ. CDR3 sequence (DNA): TGTGCCAGCAGCCAAGATCGCGGGGGGGCAGATACGCAGTATTTT. Translation: CASSQDRGGADTQYF.

V gene TRBV7-3 combines with J gene TRBJ1-1, with TRBD1 matching 10 bases. Germline-derived CDR1 and CDR2 are SGHTA and FQGTGA. The CDR3 runs to 15 residues. V lost 6 bases, J lost 0 bases, and 4 bases stayed unmatched. The chain's CDR3 is CASRRDRGLNTEAFF. CDR3 DNA sequence: TGTGCCAGCAGACGAGACAGGGGGCTGAACACTGAAGCTTTCTTT. The whole variable domain, filled in from reference TRBV7-3 and TRBJ1-1, reads GAGVSQTPSNKVTEKGKYVELRCDPISGHTALYWYRQSLGQGPEFLIYFQGTGAADDSGLPNDRFFAVRPEGSVSTLKIQRTERGDSAVYLCASRRDRGLNTEAFFGQGTRLTVV.

The chain carries TRBV19 and TRBJ1-5; D unresolved. Per the germline V gene, CDR1 is LNHDA and CDR2 is SQIVND (reference sequence). The CDR3 length is 13 residues. V lost 3 bases and J lost 4, with 7 bases in between. The chain's CDR3 is CASSIYENQPQHF. The CDR3 region has the DNA TGTGCCAGTAGTATTTACGAGAATCAGCCCCAGCATTTT.

The chain couples TRBV5-1 to TRBJ2-2; TRBD2 matches 8 bases. There are 16 residues in the CDR3. Germline-derived CDR1 and CDR2 are SGHRS and YFSETQ. Unmatched junction bases numbered 5, after V lost 4 bases and J lost 0 bases. CDR3 nucleotide sequence: TGCGCCAGCAGCGATAGCGGGGTCGCGAACACCGGGGAGCTGTTTTTT. It translates to CASSDSGVANTGELFF. The complete variable domain, with remaining parts taken from reference TRBV5-1 and TRBJ2-2, reads KAGVTQTPRYLIKTRGQQVTLSCSPISGHRSVSWYQQTPGQGLQFLFEYFSETQRNKGNFPGRFSGRQFSNSRSEMNVSTLELGDSALYLCASSDSGVANTGELFFGEGSRLTVL.